This entry features one TCR beta chain sequence. The same CDR3 arises from other DNA sequences in this sample as well. The data were taken from a study of blood T cell repertoires in COVID-19. V shed 0 bases and J shed 5 bases, with 10 bases lying between them. The germline gives CDR1 MRHNA, CDR2 SNTAGT. The length of the CDR3 is 14 residues. Sequencing was performed with immunoSEQ multiplex PCR; in TCRdb, only in-frame clones are kept and a portion is missing. This sample yields approximately 330,000 clones, of which about 87% are seen a single time; roughly 9.9% belongs to the top ten. The TCR was taken from a man aged 30 to 45 with COVID-19, enrolled during active disease. This chain uses TRBV6-4 with TRBJ1-1, with D maybe TRBD1 (5 bases). The sequencing sample was made of peripheral blood. The CDR3 is CASSDSSRGTEAFF. As DNA, the CDR3 is TGTGCCAGCAGTGACTCGAGTCGGGGGACTGAAGCTTTCTTT.